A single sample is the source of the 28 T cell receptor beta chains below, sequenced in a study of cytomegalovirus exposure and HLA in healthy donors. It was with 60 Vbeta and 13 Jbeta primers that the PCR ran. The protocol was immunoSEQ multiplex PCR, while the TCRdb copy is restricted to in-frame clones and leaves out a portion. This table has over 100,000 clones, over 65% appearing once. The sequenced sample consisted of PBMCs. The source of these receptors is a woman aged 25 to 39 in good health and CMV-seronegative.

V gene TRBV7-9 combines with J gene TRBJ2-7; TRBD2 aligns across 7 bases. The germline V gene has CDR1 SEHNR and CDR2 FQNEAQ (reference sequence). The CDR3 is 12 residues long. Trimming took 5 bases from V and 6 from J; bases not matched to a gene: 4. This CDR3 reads CASSPGRLEQYF. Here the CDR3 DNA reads TGTGCCAGCAGCCCCGGGAGGCTCGAGCAGTACTTC. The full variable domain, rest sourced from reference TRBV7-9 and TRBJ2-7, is DTGVSQNPRHKITKRGQNVTFRCDPISEHNRLYWYRQTLGQGPEFLTYFQNEAQLEKSRLLSDRFSAERPKGSFSTLEIQRTEQGDSAMYLCASSPGRLEQYFGPGTRLTVT.

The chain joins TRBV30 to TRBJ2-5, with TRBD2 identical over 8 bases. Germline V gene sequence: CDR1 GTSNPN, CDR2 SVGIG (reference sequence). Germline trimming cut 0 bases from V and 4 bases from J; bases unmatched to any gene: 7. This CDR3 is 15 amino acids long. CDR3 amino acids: CAWSVSRGGPETQYF. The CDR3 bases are TGTGCCTGGAGTGTCTCACGGGGGGGCCCAGAGACCCAGTACTTC.

In DNA, the CDR3 is TGCAGCGTTAAGGGACAGGGGGGAGAGACCCAGTACTTC. Translation gives CSVKGQGGETQYF. The chain employs TRBV29-1 and TRBJ2-5; 11 bases agree with TRBD1. This CDR3 comprises 13 residues. Germline trimming cut 5 bases from V and 4 bases from J; bases unmatched to any gene: 3. Germline CDR1 reads SQVTM; CDR2 reads ANQGSEA.

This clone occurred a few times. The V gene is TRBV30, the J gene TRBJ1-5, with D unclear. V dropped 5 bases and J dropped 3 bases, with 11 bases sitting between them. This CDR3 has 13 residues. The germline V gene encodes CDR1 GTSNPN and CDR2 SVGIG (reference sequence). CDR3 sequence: CAWGDGTNQPQHF. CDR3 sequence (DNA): TGTGCCTGGGGAGACGGTACCAATCAGCCCCAGCATTTT.

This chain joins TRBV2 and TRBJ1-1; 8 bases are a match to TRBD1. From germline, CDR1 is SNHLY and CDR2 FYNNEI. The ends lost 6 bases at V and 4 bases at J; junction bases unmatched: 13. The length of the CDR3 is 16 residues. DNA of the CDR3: TGTGCCAGCAGCGACGTGCAGGGGGCACTTAGCACTGAAGCTTTCTTT. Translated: CASSDVQGALSTEAFF.

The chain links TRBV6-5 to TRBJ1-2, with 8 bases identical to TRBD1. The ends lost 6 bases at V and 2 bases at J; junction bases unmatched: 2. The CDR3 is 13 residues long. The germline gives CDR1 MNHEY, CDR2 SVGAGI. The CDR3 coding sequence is TGTGCCAGCAGGGACAGGGTGAACTATGGCTACACCTTC. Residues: CASRDRVNYGYTF.

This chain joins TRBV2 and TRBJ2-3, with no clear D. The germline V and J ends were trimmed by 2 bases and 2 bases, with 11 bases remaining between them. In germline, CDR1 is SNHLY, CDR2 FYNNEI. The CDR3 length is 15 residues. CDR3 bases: TGTGCCAGCAGTGAATCGGGTACCTACACAGATACGCAGTATTTT. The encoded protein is CASSESGTYTDTQYF.

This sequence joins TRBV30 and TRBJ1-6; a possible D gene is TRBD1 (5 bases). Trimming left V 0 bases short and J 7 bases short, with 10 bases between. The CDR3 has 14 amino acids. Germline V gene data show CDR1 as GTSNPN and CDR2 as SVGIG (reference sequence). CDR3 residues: CAWSVGTGNSPLHF. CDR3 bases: TGTGCCTGGAGTGTTGGGACTGGGAATTCACCCCTCCACTTT.

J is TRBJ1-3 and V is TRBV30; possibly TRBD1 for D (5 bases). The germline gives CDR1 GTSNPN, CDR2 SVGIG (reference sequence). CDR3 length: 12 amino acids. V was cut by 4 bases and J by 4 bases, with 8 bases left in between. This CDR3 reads CAWNRGGNTIYF. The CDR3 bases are TGTGCCTGGAATAGGGGAGGAAACACCATATATTTT. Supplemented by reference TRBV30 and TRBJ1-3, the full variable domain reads SQTIHQWPATLVQPVGSPLSLECTVEGTSNPNLYWYRQAAGRGLQLLFYSVGIGQISSEVPQNLSASRPQDRQFILSSKKLLLSDSGFYLCAWNRGGNTIYFGEGSWLTVV.

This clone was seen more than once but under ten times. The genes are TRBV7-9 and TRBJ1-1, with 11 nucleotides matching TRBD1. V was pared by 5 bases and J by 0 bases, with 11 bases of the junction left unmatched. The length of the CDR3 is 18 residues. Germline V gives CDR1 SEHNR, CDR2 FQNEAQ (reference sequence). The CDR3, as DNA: TGTGCCAGCAGCGGTCGGACAGGGGGCGCGCGGATGAACACTGAAGCTTTCTTT. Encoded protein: CASSGRTGGARMNTEAFF.

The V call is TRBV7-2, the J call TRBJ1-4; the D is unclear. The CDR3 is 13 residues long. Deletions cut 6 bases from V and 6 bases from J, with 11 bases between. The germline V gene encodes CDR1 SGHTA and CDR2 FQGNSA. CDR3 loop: CASSHGADEKLFF. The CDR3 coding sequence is TGTGCCAGCAGTCATGGAGCTGATGAAAAACTGTTTTTT. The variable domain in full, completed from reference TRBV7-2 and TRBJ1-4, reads GAGVSQSPSNKVTEKGKDVELRCDPISGHTALYWYRQSLGQGLEFLIYFQGNSAPDKSGLPSDRFSAERTGGSVSTLTIQRTQQEDSAVYLCASSHGADEKLFFGSGTQLSVL.

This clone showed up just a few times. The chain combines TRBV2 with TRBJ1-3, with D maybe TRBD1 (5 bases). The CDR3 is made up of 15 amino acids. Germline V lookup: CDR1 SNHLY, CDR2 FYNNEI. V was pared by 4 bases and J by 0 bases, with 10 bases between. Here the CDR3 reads CASSGGVSSGNTIYF. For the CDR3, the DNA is TGTGCCAGCAGTGGGGGCGTATCCTCTGGAAACACCATATATTTT.

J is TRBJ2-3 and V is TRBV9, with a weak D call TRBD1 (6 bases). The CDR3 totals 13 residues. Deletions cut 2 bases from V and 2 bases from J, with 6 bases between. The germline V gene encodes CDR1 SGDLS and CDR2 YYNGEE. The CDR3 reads CASSVGHTDTQYF. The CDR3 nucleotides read TGTGCCAGCAGCGTGGGACACACAGATACGCAGTATTTT.

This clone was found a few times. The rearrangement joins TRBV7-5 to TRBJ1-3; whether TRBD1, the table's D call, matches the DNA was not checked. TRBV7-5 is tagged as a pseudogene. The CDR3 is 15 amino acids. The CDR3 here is CARSLTYPRGNTIYF. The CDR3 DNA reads TGTGCCAGAAGCTTGACATACCCTCGTGGAAACACCATATATTTT.

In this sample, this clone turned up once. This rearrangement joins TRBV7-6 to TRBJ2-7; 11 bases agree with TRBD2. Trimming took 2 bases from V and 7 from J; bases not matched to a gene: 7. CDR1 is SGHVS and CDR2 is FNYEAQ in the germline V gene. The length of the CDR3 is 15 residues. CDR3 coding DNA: TGTGCCAGCAGCTTATCGGGGCTAGCGGGAGGAGAGCAGTACTTC. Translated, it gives CASSLSGLAGGEQYF.

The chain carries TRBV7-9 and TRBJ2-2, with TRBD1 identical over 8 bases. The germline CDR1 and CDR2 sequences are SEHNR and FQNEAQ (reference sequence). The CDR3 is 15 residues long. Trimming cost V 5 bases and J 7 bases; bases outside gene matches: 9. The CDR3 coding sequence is TGTGCCAGCAGCCCGGGGACAGGTTGGGGCGGGGAGCTGTTTTTT. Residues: CASSPGTGWGGELFF.

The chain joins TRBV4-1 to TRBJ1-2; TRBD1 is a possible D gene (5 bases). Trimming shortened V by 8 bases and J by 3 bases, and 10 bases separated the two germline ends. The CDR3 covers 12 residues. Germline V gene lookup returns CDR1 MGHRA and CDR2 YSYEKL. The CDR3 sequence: CASLHRYYGYTF. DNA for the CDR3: TGCGCCAGCCTCCACAGGTACTATGGCTACACCTTC.

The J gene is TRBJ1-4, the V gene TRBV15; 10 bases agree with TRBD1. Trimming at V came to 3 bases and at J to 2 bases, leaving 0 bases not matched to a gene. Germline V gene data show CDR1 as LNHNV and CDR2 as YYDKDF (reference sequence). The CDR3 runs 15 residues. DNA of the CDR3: TGTGCCACCAGCAGGGACAGGGGGACTAATGAAAAACTGTTTTTT. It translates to CATSRDRGTNEKLFF. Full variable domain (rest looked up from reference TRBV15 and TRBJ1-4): DAMVIQNPRYQVTQFGKPVTLSCSQTLNHNVMYWYQQKSSQAPKLLFHYYDKDFNNEADTPDNFQSRRPNTSFCFLDIRSPGLGDTAMYLCATSRDRGTNEKLFFGSGTQLSVL.

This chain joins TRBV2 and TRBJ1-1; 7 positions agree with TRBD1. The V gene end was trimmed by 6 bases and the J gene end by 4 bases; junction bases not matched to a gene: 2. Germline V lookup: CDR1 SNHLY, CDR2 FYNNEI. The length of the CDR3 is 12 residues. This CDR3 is CASRRGLTEAFF. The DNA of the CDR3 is TGTGCCAGCAGAAGGGGGCTCACTGAAGCTTTCTTT.

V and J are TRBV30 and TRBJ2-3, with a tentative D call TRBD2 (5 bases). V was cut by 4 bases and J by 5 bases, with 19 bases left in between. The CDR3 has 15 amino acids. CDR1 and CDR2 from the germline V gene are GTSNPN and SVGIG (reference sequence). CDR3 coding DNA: TGTGCCTGGAAGTTTCGGTGGGAGTCGGGAGATACGCAGTATTTT. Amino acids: CAWKFRWESGDTQYF.

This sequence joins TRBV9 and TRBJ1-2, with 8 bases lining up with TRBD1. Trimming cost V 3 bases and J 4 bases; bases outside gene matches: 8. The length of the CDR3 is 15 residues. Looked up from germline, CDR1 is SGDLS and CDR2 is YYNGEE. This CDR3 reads CASSGQTGGPYGYTF. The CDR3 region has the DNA TGTGCCAGCAGCGGACAAACAGGGGGACCCTATGGCTACACCTTC.

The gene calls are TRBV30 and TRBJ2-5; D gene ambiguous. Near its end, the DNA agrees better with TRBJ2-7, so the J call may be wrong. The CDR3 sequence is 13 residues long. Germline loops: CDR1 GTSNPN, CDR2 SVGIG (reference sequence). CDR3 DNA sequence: TGTGCCTGGAGTTTTAGCCCGAACTACGAGCAGTACTTC. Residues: CAWSFSPNYEQYF.

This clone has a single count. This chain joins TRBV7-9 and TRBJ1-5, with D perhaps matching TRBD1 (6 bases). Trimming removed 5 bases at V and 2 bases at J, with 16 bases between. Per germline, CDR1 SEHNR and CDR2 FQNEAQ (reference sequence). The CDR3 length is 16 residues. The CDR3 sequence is CASSDGGGVGNQPQHF. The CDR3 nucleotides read TGTGCCAGCAGCGATGGAGGGGGGGTGGGCAATCAGCCCCAGCATTTT.

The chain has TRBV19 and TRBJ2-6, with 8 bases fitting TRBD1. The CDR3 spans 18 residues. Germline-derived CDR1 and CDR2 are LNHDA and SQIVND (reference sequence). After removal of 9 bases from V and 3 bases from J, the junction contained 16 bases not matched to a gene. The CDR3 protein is CASRIPGQAIDGANVLTF. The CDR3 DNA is TGTGCCAGCAGAATACCGGGACAGGCCATCGATGGGGCCAACGTCCTGACTTTC.

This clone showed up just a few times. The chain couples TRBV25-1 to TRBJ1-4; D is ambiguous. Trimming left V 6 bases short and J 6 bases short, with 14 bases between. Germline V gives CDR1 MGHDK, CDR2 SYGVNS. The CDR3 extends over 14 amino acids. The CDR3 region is CASSATTRDEKLFF. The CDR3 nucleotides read TGTGCCAGCAGCGCCACGACGAGGGATGAAAAACTGTTTTTT.

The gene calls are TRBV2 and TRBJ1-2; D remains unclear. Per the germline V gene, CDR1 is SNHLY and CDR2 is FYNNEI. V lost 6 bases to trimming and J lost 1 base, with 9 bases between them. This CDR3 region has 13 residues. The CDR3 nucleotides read TGTGCCAGCAGACCCTCGGGTAACTATGGCTACACCTTC. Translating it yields CASRPSGNYGYTF.

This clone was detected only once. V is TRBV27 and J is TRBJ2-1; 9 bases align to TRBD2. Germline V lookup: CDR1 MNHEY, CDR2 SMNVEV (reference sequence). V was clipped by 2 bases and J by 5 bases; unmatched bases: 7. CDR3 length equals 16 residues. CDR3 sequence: CASSLSRTSVNNEQFF. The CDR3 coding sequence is TGTGCCAGCAGTTTAAGCAGGACTAGCGTCAACAATGAGCAGTTCTTC.

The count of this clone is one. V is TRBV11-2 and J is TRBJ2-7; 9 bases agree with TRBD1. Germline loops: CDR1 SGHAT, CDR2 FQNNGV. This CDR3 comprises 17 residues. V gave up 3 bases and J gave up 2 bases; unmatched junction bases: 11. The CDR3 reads CASSFASGTGFPYEQYF. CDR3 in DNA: TGTGCCAGCAGCTTCGCCTCCGGGACAGGGTTTCCCTACGAGCAGTACTTC.